The source of this T cell receptor (beta chain) is a study of naive and memory T cell subsets. Two oligonucleotides, mixed equimolar, formed the beta constant-region primer covering TRBC1 and TRBC2. The ligated cDNA underwent four PCR rounds using SP2 and nested alpha and beta constant-region primers. TCRdb processed the UMI-ligation and nested PCR reads anew with MiXCR; each CDR3 protein has one entry. Of over 100,000 distinct CDR3 sequences in the sample, 36% are singletons; the top ten hold about 1%. This CDR3 is 16 amino acids long. V shed 5 bases and J 5 bases; nucleotides not matched to a gene: 11. This clonotype occurred a few times. Its specificity is unknown. Separate alpha and beta amplification began at the second PCR step. Study-level points and caveats: TCR counts from RNA may reflect activation-linked expression changes. Over 95% of naive TCR sequences appeared only once after error correction, unlike memory subsets.

The chain is built from TRBV12-3 or TRBV12-4 and TRBJ1-4, with TRBD1 identical over 7 bases. The TCR originated in a human donor in good health. The source material was central memory CD4+ T cells from blood. The CDR3 sequence is CASSDPGQVGNEKLFF. CDR3 sequence (DNA): TGTGCCAGCAGTGACCCAGGACAGGTGGGGAATGAAAAACTGTTTTTT.